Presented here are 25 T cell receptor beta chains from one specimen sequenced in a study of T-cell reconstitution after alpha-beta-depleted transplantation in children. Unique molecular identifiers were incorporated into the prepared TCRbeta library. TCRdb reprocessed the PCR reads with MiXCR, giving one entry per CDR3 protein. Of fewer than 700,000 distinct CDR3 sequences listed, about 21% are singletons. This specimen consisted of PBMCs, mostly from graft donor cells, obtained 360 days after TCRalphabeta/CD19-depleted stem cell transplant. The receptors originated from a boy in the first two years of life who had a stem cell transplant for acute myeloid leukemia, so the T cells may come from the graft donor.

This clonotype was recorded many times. The DNA for the CDR3 is TGTGCCAGCAGCTTAGGGGCGGGGACTAGCGGAAGCTCCTACAATGAGCAGTTCTTC. It translates to CASSLGAGTSGSSYNEQFF. This chain uses TRBV11-3 with TRBJ2-1; 11 bases agree with TRBD2. This CDR3 is 19 amino acids long. Germline trimming cut 1 base from V and 0 bases from J; bases unmatched to any gene: 8. Germline CDR1 is SGHNT and CDR2 is YENEEA. The full variable domain, its missing parts supplied by reference TRBV11-3 and TRBJ2-1, is EAGVVQSPRYKIIEKKQPVAFWCNPISGHNTLYWYLQNLGQGPELLIRYENEEAVDDSQLPKDRFSAERLKGVDSTLKIQPAELGDSAVYLCASSLGAGTSGSSYNEQFFGPGTRLTVL.

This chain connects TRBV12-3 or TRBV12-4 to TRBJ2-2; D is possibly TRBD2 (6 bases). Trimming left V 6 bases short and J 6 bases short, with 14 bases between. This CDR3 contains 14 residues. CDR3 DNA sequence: TGTGCCAGCAGCTTCGGGGGTCCGCCCGGGGAGCTGTTTTTT. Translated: CASSFGGPPGELFF.

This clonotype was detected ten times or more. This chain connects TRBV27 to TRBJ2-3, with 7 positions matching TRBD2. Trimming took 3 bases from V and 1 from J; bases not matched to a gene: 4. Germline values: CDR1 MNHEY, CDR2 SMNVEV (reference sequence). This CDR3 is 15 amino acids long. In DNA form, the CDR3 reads TGTGCCAGCAGTTTGCGGGGGTGGTGCACAGATACGCAGTATTTT. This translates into CASSLRGWCTDTQYF.

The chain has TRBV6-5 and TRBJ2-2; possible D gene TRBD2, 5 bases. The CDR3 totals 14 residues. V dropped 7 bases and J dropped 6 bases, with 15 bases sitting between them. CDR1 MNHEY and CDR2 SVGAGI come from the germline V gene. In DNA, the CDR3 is TGTGCCAGCACTTCGGCGGGTCAGGCCGGGGAGCTGTTTTTT. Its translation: CASTSAGQAGELFF.

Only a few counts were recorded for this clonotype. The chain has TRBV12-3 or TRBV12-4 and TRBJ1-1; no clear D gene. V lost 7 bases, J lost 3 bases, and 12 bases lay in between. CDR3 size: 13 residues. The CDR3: CASIGGPDTEAFF. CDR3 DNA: TGTGCCAGCATCGGCGGCCCAGACACTGAAGCTTTCTTT.

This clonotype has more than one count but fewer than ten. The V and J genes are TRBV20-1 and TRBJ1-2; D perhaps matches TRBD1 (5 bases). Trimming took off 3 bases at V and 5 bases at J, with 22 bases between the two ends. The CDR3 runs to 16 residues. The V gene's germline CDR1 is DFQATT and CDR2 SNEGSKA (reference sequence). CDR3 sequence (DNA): TGCAGTGCTAGTGAGACCGGGACGGCGGGGAGGTATGGCTACACCTTC. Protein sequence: CSASETGTAGRYGYTF.

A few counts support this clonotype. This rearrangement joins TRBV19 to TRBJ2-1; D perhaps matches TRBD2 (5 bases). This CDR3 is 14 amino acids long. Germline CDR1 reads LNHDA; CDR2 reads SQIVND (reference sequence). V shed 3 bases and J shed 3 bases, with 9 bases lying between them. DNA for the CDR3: TGTGCCAGTAGTATTCTCGGGGACTACAATGAGCAGTTCTTC. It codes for CASSILGDYNEQFF.

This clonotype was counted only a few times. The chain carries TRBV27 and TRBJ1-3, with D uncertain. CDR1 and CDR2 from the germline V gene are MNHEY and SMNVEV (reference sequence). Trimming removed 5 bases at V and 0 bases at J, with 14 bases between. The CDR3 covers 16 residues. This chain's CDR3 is CASSPEESLSGNTIYF. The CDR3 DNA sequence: TGTGCCAGCAGTCCCGAGGAGTCCCTCTCTGGAAACACCATATATTTT.

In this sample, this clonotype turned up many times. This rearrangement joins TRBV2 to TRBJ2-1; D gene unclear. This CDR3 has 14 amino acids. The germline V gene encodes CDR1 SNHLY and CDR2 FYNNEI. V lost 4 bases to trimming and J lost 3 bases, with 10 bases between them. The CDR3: CASSAYSYYNEQFF. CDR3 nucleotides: TGTGCCAGCAGTGCGTACAGCTACTACAATGAGCAGTTCTTC.

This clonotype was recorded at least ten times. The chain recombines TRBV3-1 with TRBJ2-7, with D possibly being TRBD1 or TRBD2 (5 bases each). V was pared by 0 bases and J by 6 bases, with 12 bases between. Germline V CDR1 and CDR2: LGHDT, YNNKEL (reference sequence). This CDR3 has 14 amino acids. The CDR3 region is CASSQEGRQSEQYF. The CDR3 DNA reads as TGTGCCAGCAGCCAAGAGGGGAGACAGAGCGAGCAGTACTTC.

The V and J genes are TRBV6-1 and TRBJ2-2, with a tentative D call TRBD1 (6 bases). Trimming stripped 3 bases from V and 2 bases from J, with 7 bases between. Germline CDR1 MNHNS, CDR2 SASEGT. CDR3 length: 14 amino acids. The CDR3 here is CASSETGNTGELFF. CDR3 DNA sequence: TGTGCCAGCAGTGAGACAGGAAACACCGGGGAGCTGTTTTTT.

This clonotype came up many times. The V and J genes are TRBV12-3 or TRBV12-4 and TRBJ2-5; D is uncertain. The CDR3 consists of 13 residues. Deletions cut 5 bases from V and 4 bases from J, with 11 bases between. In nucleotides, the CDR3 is TGTGCCAGCAGTCCGCATGTGGTAGAGACCCAGTACTTC. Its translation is CASSPHVVETQYF.

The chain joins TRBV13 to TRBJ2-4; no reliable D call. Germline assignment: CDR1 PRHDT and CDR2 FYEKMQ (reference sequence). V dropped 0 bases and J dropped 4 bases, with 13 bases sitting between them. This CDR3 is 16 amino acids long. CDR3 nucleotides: TGTGCCAGCAGCTTAGGCCACGCTGGGATTAAAAACATTCAGTACTTC. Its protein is CASSLGHAGIKNIQYF.

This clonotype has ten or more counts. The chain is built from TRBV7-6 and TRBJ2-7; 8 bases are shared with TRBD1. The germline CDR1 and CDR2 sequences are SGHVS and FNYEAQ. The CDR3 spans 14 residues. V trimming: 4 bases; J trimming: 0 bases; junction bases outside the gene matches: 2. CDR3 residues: CASSWDRSSYEQYF. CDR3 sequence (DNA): TGTGCCAGCAGCTGGGACAGGAGCTCCTACGAGCAGTACTTC.

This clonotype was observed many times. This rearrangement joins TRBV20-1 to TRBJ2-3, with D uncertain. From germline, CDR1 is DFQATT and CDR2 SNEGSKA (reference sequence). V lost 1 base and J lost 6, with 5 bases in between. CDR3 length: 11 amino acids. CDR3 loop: CSARAVDTQYF. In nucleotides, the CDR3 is TGCAGTGCTAGAGCCGTGGATACGCAGTATTTT.

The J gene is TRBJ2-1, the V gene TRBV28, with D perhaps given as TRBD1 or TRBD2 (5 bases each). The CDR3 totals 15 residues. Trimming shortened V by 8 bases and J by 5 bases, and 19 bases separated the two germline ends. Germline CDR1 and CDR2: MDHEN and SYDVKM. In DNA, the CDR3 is TGTGCCAGCCTCCGGGACCGTTATACACACAATGAGCAGTTCTTC. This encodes CASLRDRYTHNEQFF.

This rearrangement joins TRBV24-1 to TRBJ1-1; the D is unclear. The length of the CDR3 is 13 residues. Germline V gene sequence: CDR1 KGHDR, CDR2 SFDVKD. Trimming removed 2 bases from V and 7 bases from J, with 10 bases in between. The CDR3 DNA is TGTGCCACCAGTGATTCACGGGAGGGTGAAGCTTTCTTT. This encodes CATSDSREGEAFF.

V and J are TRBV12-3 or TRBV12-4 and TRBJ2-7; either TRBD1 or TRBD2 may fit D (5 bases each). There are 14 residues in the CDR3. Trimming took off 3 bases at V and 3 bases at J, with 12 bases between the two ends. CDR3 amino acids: CASSFFGTLYEQYF. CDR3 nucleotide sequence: TGTGCCAGCAGTTTCTTCGGGACCCTCTACGAGCAGTACTTC.

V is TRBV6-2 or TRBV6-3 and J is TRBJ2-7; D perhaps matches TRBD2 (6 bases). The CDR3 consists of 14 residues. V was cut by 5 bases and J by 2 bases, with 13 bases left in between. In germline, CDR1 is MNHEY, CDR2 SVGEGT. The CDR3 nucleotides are TGTGCCAGCAGTCAAGGCGGGGAAACCTACGAGCAGTACTTC. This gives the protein CASSQGGETYEQYF.

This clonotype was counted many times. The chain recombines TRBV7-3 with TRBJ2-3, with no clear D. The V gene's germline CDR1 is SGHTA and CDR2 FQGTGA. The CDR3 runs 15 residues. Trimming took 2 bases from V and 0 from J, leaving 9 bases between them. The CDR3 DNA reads TGTGCCAGCAGCTTAGGGCTGCTGAGCACAGATACGCAGTATTTT. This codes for CASSLGLLSTDTQYF.

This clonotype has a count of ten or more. CDR3 in amino acids: CASSLPGRTGYGYTF. In DNA, the CDR3 is TGTGCCAGCAGTTTACCAGGGAGGACGGGCTATGGCTACACCTTC. This chain uses TRBV12-3 or TRBV12-4 with TRBJ1-2; tentatively, D is TRBD1 (5 bases). This CDR3 is built from 15 residues. The V end lost 2 bases, the J end lost 4 bases, and 14 bases lay between the germline ends.

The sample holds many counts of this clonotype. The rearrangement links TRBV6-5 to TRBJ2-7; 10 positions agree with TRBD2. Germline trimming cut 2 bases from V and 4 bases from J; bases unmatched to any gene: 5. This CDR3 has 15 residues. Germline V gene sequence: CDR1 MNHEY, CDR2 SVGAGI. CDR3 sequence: CASSYQAGGIYEQYF. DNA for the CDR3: TGTGCCAGCAGTTACCAAGCGGGGGGGATATACGAGCAGTACTTC.

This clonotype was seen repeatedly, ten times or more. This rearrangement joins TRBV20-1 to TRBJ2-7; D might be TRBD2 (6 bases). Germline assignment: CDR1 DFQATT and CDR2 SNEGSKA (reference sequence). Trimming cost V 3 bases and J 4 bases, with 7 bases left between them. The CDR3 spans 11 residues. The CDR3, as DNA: TGCAGTGCTAGTGGGGGGTACGAGCAGTACGTC. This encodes CSASGGYEQYV.

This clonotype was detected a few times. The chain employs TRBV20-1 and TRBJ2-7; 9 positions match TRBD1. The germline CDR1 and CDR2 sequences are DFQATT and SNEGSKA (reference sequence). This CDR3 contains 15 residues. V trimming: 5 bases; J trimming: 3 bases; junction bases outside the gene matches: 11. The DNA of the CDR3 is TGCAGTGCTCCCCACCCGGGACAGGGCCACTACGAGCAGTACTTC. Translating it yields CSAPHPGQGHYEQYF.

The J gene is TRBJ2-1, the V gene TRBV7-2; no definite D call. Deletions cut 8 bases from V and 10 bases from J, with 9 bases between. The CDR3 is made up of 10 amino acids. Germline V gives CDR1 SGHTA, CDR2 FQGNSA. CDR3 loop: CASGNYEQFF. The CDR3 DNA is TGTGCCAGCGGTAATTACGAGCAGTTCTTC.